One sample yielded the 16 T cell receptor beta chains listed below, sequenced in a study of shared clonotypes between healthy human individuals. Assay used: immunoSEQ multiplex PCR; TCRdb lists only in-frame clones, some missing. The top ten hold 1.5% to 2% of the sample, which has hundreds of thousands of clones, less than 80% seen once. Sample: memory CD4+ T cells sorted from blood. Sample subset: CD45RA-negative fraction. Receptor source: a woman in her thirties in good health.

This clone appeared a single time. In the same sample, other DNA sequences code for this CDR3. The chain has TRBV2 and TRBJ1-3, with a weak D call TRBD1 (5 bases). Trimming took off 8 bases at V and 1 base at J, with 12 bases between the two ends. Germline CDR1 is SNHLY and CDR2 is FYNNEI. The CDR3 is 14 amino acids. The CDR3 sequence is CASSGRLSGNTIYF. The CDR3 DNA follows: TGTGCCAGCTCAGGGAGGTTGTCTGGAAACACCATATATTTT. The full variable domain, its missing parts supplied by reference TRBV2 and TRBJ1-3, is EPEVTQTPSHQVTQMGQEVILRCVPISNHLYFYWYRQILGQKVEFLVSFYNNEISEKSEIFDDQFSVERPDGSNFTLKIRSTKLEDSAMYFCASSGRLSGNTIYFGEGSWLTVV.

The chain links TRBV6-4 to TRBJ2-2; D unresolved. The CDR3 covers 13 residues. V lost 10 bases to trimming and J lost 7 bases, with 16 bases between them. Germline CDR1 MRHNA, CDR2 SNTAGT. The CDR3 DNA sequence: TGTGCCACCGCACCCTTCCCTGGCGGGGAGCTGTTTTTT. Translation gives CATAPFPGGELFF.

CDR3 coding DNA: TGTGCCAGCAGCTTAGCGCGTTTAACTCGGGGAACCGGGGAGCTGTTTTTT. Encoded protein: CASSLARLTRGTGELFF. The chain links TRBV7-8 to TRBJ2-2; possible D gene TRBD2, 5 bases. The germline V gene encodes CDR1 SGHVS and CDR2 FQNEAQ. Trimming left V 0 bases short and J 5 bases short, with 16 bases between. This CDR3 comprises 17 residues.

The chain links TRBV6-5 to TRBJ2-5; D is ambiguous. V lost 0 bases to trimming and J lost 7 bases, with 6 bases between them. The germline V gene encodes CDR1 MNHEY and CDR2 SVGAGI. The CDR3 extends over 12 amino acids. The chain's CDR3 is CASSYSSGTQYF. The CDR3 region has the DNA TGTGCCAGCAGTTACTCGTCTGGGACCCAGTACTTC.

This sequence joins TRBV27 and TRBJ2-2; D perhaps matches TRBD2 (5 bases). Trimming removed 7 bases at V and 4 bases at J, with 13 bases between. The length of the CDR3 is 14 residues. Germline CDR1 and CDR2: MNHEY and SMNVEV (reference sequence). CDR3 sequence reads: CASMGWAGTGELFF. The CDR3 DNA reads TGTGCCAGCATGGGCTGGGCGGGCACCGGGGAGCTGTTTTTT.

This chain links TRBV4-2 with TRBJ2-1; 12 nucleotides match TRBD2. After removal of 1 base from V and 4 bases from J, the junction contained 5 bases not matched to a gene. The V gene's germline CDR1 is LGHNA and CDR2 YNFKEQ. The CDR3 is 17 residues long. CDR3 protein: CASSQARGTSGYNEQFF. CDR3 bases: TGTGCCAGCAGCCAAGCCAGGGGGACTAGCGGGTACAATGAGCAGTTCTTC.

The chain is built from TRBV7-2 and TRBJ2-7; D may be TRBD1 (6 bases). Per germline, CDR1 SGHTA and CDR2 FQGNSA. The CDR3 loop spans 15 amino acids. V gave up 2 bases and J gave up 4 bases, with 15 bases separating them. CDR3 DNA sequence: TGTGCCAGCAGCTTATACGGCCAGGGGACATACGAGCAGTACTTC. Its translation is CASSLYGQGTYEQYF.

Turning to this clone: The same CDR3 also results from other DNA sequences found in this sample. V and J are TRBV6-5 and TRBJ1-5; D unresolved. The CDR3 runs to 15 residues. Germline V lookup: CDR1 MNHEY, CDR2 SVGAGI. V was trimmed by 0 bases and J by 3 bases, leaving 9 bases between them. CDR3 protein: CASSYSFRSNQPQHF. CDR3 DNA sequence: TGTGCCAGCAGTTACTCGTTCAGGTCCAATCAGCCCCAGCATTTT.

Concerning this clone: Other DNA sequences of this sample code for an identical CDR3. This chain connects TRBV6-1 to TRBJ2-2; 7 bases agree with TRBD1. CDR1 is MNHNS and CDR2 is SASEGT in the germline V gene. The ends lost 6 bases at V and 4 bases at J; junction bases unmatched: 8. This CDR3 is 15 amino acids long. DNA for the CDR3: TGTGCCAGCAGGGCAGGGGGTAGGGGCACCGGGGAGCTGTTTTTT. It is translated as CASRAGGRGTGELFF.

The chain uses TRBV6-6 and TRBJ1-5, with D uncertain. Germline lookup yields CDR1 MNHNY and CDR2 SVGAGI (reference sequence). Trimming removed 5 bases from V and 1 base from J, with 9 bases in between. The CDR3 is made up of 14 amino acids. The chain's CDR3 is CASSDQISNQPQHF. The DNA for the CDR3 is TGTGCCAGCAGTGACCAGATAAGCAATCAGCCCCAGCATTTT.

V gene TRBV6-1 combines with J gene TRBJ2-5, with 8 bases that match TRBD1. With 1 base clipped from V and 7 bases from J, the junction kept 5 bases outside the gene matches. This CDR3 comprises 14 residues. Germline V gene sequence: CDR1 MNHNS, CDR2 SASEGT. CDR3 in DNA: TGTGCCAGCAGTGAAGGACAGGGGTTGGTGACCCAGTACTTC. Amino acids: CASSEGQGLVTQYF.

This chain joins TRBV11-2 and TRBJ2-7; 8 bases line up with TRBD1. The V gene end was trimmed by 5 bases and the J gene end by 4 bases; junction bases not matched to a gene: 4. The length of the CDR3 is 13 residues. CDR1 is SGHAT and CDR2 is FQNNGV in the germline V gene. Here the CDR3 DNA reads TGTGCCAGCAGCCAGGACAGGGTGTACGAGCAGTACTTC. This encodes CASSQDRVYEQYF.

The chain employs TRBV11-3 and TRBJ2-3; TRBD1 matches 9 bases. V trimming: 4 bases; J trimming: 2 bases; junction bases outside the gene matches: 7. This CDR3 has 16 amino acids. CDR1 and CDR2 from the germline V gene are SGHNT and YENEEA. The DNA of the CDR3 is TGTGCCAGCAGCTCCGGACAGGGGCCGAACACAGATACGCAGTATTTT. Amino acid sequence: CASSSGQGPNTDTQYF.

The rearrangement joins TRBV13 to TRBJ2-7, with 7 bases aligning to TRBD1. This CDR3 spans 15 amino acids. V lost 2 bases and J lost 5; bases outside the gene matches: 9. CDR1 is PRHDT, CDR2 FYEKMQ, per germline (reference sequence). The CDR3 is CASSLTPSTGNEQYF. The DNA for the CDR3 is TGTGCCAGCAGCTTAACCCCCTCGACAGGGAACGAGCAGTACTTC.

The gene calls are TRBV28 and TRBJ1-5, with 10 bases fitting TRBD1. The ends lost 5 bases at V and 1 base at J; junction bases unmatched: 5. Germline CDR1 MDHEN, CDR2 SYDVKM. The CDR3 is 16 residues long. The DNA for the CDR3 is TGTGCCAGCAGTCCTGGGGGACAGGGGAGCAATCAGCCCCAGCATTTT. Amino acid sequence: CASSPGGQGSNQPQHF.

This chain links TRBV19 with TRBJ2-5; D gene uncertain. Looked up from germline, CDR1 is LNHDA and CDR2 is SQIVND (reference sequence). The CDR3 consists of 14 residues. The V gene lost 2 bases and the J gene lost 5 bases, with 12 bases spanning the gap. The CDR3 here is CASSIQNSRETQYF. The CDR3 DNA sequence: TGTGCCAGTAGTATACAGAACAGCCGGGAGACCCAGTACTTC.